The clone carrying this TCR beta chain turned up a few times. Its cognate antigen is unknown. Amplification of TCR alpha and beta CDR3 regions from RNA used iRepertoire nested multiplex PCR. A single record per CDR3 protein comes from TCRdb applying MiXCR to the multiplex PCR reads. There are about 130,000 distinct CDR3 sequences in the sample; under 30% occur only once, and around a quarter lies in the top ten. This sample stems from a study of glioma-infiltrating T cells. Study-wide findings and caveats: Tissue and blood shared very few CDR3 sequences. Gliomas, especially low-grade, showed above-expected tissue-blood divergence; non-neoplastic patients showed below.

With 4 bases removed from V and 4 bases from J, the gap between germline ends came to 11 bases. The germline V gene has CDR1 MDHEN and CDR2 SYDVKM. The CDR3 consists of 14 residues. Source material: glioma tissue, nonneoplastic brain tissue, or PBMCs (not recorded which). The rearrangement uses TRBV28 and TRBJ2-1; unclear D gene. The sequence was obtained from a human donor with low-grade glioma or glioblastoma, undergoing nonglioma brain surgery, or in good health (not recorded which). The CDR3 loop is CASSSIDWYNEQFF. DNA for the CDR3: TGTGCCAGCAGTTCAATAGACTGGTACAATGAGCAGTTCTTC.